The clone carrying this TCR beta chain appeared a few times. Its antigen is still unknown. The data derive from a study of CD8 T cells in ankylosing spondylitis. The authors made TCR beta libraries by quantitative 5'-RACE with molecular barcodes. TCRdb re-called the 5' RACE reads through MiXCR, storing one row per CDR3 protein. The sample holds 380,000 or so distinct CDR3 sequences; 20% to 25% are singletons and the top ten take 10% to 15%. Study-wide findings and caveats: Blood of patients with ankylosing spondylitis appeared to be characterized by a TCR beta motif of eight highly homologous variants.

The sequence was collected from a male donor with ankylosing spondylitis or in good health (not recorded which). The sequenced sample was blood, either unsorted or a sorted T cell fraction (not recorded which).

The CDR3 DNA sequence: TGTGCCAGCAGTTTTAACGGGGGGGCTTTCGATGAGCAGTTCTTC. Protein sequence: CASSFNGGAFDEQFF. The chain combines TRBV12-3 or TRBV12-4 with TRBJ2-1, with TRBD2 matching over 8 bases. The CDR3 spans 15 residues. V was pared by 3 bases and J by 8 bases, with 9 bases of the junction left unmatched.